This record looks at one TCR beta chain sequence and its context. The data derive from a study of T-cell reconstitution after alpha-beta-depleted transplantation in children. A library of TCRbeta sequences, prepared with unique molecular identifiers, was generated. TCRdb called the PCR reads again in MiXCR, with one record for every CDR3 protein. The data show 500,000 to 600,000 distinct CDR3 sequences, about 18% seen once. The CDR3 is made up of 16 amino acids. Per germline, CDR1 LGHNA and CDR2 YNFKEQ. V was cut by 0 bases and J by 2 bases, with 8 bases left in between. The sample in question was PBMCs from the stem cell graft donor, obtained from the stem cell graft. The gene calls are TRBV4-2 and TRBJ2-6; unclear D gene. This TCR was recovered from a human donor who donated a stem cell graft to a child with acute lymphoblastic leukemia. In DNA, the CDR3 is TGTGCCAGCAGCCAAGATTATAGTGCTGGGGCCAACGTCCTGACTTTC. Its translation is CASSQDYSAGANVLTF.